A selection of T cell receptor beta chains follows, all from one sample in a study of T cells in Graves' hyperthyroidism and ophthalmopathy. One entry per CDR3 protein, called by TCRdb with MiXCR from the multiplex PCR reads. The sample has about 680,000 distinct CDR3 sequences; roughly a third are singletons. Specimen: blood. The receptors were sampled from a woman between 40 and 55 years old with Graves' hyperthyroidism. Each CDR3 is given with its conserved first and last residue. The order of the fields is D gene, V gene, clone size, J gene, CDR3 protein, CDR3 DNA. The D gene is left open where the match is weak. Size is stated for part of the rows, as once, few or many counts, or as a class when the clone is expanded.

.,TRBV20-1,.,TRBJ1-4,CSARYRGKDEKLFF,TGCAGTGCTAGGTACCGGGGTAAGGATGAAAAACTGTTTTTT
.,TRBV10-2,many,TRBJ1-5,CASRGDAFSFQPQHF,TGCGCCAGCAGGGGGGACGCCTTTTCTTTTCAGCCCCAGCATTTT
.,TRBV20-1,few,TRBJ2-7,CSANQGVYEQYF,TGCAGTGCTAACCAAGGGGTATACGAGCAGTACTTC
.,TRBV20-1,.,TRBJ1-4,CSALPLGHTSFNEKLFF,TGCAGTGCATTACCCCTGGGACACACATCATTTAATGAAAAACTGTTTTTT
TRBD1,TRBV19,few,TRBJ1-5,CASSRTGPSNQPQHF,TGTGCCAGTAGTCGGACAGGGCCTAGCAATCAGCCCCAGCATTTT
.,TRBV20-1,many,TRBJ2-7,CSASHRESSYEQYF,TGCAGTGCTAGCCACAGGGAAAGCTCCTACGAGCAGTACTTC
TRBD1,TRBV10-2,.,TRBJ1-1,CASSRTGQGIEAFF,TGCGCCAGCAGTAGGACGGGACAGGGTATTGAAGCTTTCTTT
.,TRBV2,many,TRBJ1-5,CASRRGDTGPQHF,TGTGCCAGCAGAAGAGGTGACACCGGTCCCCAGCATTTT
TRBD2,TRBV25-1,many,TRBJ2-5,CASSEDPGRGQETQYF,TGTGCCAGCAGTGAAGACCCCGGGAGGGGCCAAGAGACCCAGTACTTC
TRBD1,TRBV7-9,many,TRBJ1-1,CASSPGGSSTEAFF,TGTGCCAGCAGCCCAGGGGGCTCTAGTACTGAAGCTTTCTTT
TRBD2,TRBV10-3,.,TRBJ2-2,CAISEISGYSDGELFF,TGTGCCATCAGTGAGATTAGCGGGTACAGCGACGGGGAGCTGTTTTTT
.,TRBV4-3,few,TRBJ1-2,CASSQETGTDYGYTF,TGCGCCAGCAGCCAAGAGACCGGGACGGATTATGGCTACACCTTC
.,TRBV4-3,few,TRBJ2-2,CASSQDSRGEFTGELFF,TGCGCCAGCAGCCAAGATTCACGGGGAGAATTCACCGGGGAGCTGTTTTTT
TRBD2,TRBV14,.,TRBJ2-5,CASSQAKTSGLQEAQYF,TGTGCCAGCAGCCAAGCCAAGACTAGCGGCCTCCAAGAGGCCCAGTACTTC
TRBD2,TRBV7-3,few,TRBJ2-1,CASSSPPGTSRNNEQFF,TGTGCCAGCAGCTCCCCGCCAGGGACTAGCAGAAACAATGAGCAGTTCTTC
TRBD1,TRBV19,many,TRBJ1-1,CASRSQTGGTEAFF,TGTGCCAGTAGGTCCCAGACAGGGGGTACTGAAGCTTTCTTT
.,TRBV7-2,few,TRBJ2-5,CASSLGPGLLGETQYF,TGTGCCAGCAGCTTGGGGCCGGGTCTCCTGGGGGAGACCCAGTACTTC
.,TRBV4-1,many,TRBJ2-5,CASSPYQGRTETQYF,TGCGCCAGCAGCCCATACCAGGGTAGGACGGAGACCCAGTACTTC
.,TRBV7-9,many,TRBJ1-1,CASSLAHPRTAAMNTEAFF,TGTGCCAGCAGCTTAGCACATCCTCGGACAGCCGCGATGAACACTGAAGCTTTCTTT
.,TRBV20-1,.,TRBJ1-5,CSAIGLSRGYSNQPQHF,TGCAGTGCTATTGGTTTATCAAGGGGGTATAGCAATCAGCCCCAGCATTTT
TRBD1,TRBV12-3/TRBV12-4,.,TRBJ1-2,CASSLKGQQGYGYTF,TGTGCCAGCAGTTTGAAGGGACAGCAGGGCTATGGCTACACCTTC
.,TRBV7-2,many,TRBJ1-5,CASSLDYRGREGQPQHF,TGTGCCAGCAGCTTAGATTATCGGGGCAGGGAGGGGCAGCCCCAGCATTTT
TRBD2,TRBV15,.,TRBJ2-6,CATSRWTSGGANVLTF,TGTGCCACCAGCCGATGGACTAGCGGGGGGGCCAACGTCCTGACTTTC
.,TRBV10-3,.,TRBJ2-6,CASSYVVGGANVLTF,TGTGCCAGCAGTTACGTGGTCGGAGGGGCCAACGTCCTGACTTTC
.,TRBV10-3,few,TRBJ2-3,CAINEGGTDTQYF,TGTGCCATCAACGAGGGAGGCACAGATACGCAGTATTTT
.,TRBV19,.,TRBJ1-1,CASAMGLQKAFF,TGTGCCAGTGCAATGGGACTCCAAAAAGCTTTCTTT
.,TRBV7-3,.,TRBJ1-1,CASSSGPDTEAFF,TGTGCCAGCAGCTCTGGGCCTGACACTGAAGCTTTCTTT
.,TRBV12-3/TRBV12-4,many,TRBJ2-7,CASSPREEQYF,TGTGCCAGCAGTCCCCGGGAAGAGCAGTACTTC
TRBD2,TRBV20-1,.,TRBJ2-1,CSAPRAAGDNDQFF,TGCAGTGCTCCTAGGGCGGCGGGAGACAATGACCAGTTCTTC
.,TRBV5-1,.,TRBJ1-1,CASSFGGESNNGAFF,TGCGCCAGCAGCTTTGGGGGGGAGTCGAACAATGGAGCTTTCTTT
.,TRBV6-5,many,TRBJ1-1,CASSTSWGGDTEAFF,TGTGCCAGCAGTACCTCCTGGGGAGGGGACACTGAAGCTTTCTTT
.,TRBV2,many,TRBJ1-3,CATTYSGNTIYF,TGTGCCACAACTTACTCTGGAAACACCATATATTTT
.,TRBV7-3,few,TRBJ1-2,CASSSEGALGDYGYTF,TGTGCCAGCAGTTCTGAAGGGGCCCTGGGGGACTATGGCTACACCTTC
.,TRBV29-1,many,TRBJ2-5,CSVEDVLAGETQYF,TGCAGCGTTGAAGATGTTCTAGCCGGCGAGACCCAGTACTTC
.,TRBV11-2,.,TRBJ1-1,CASSPAHSSNTEAFF,TGTGCCAGCAGCCCCGCCCACAGTTCAAACACTGAAGCTTTCTTT
.,TRBV7-2,few,TRBJ2-7,CASSLGPGIAEEQYF,TGTGCCAGCAGCTTAGGACCAGGGATCGCTGAAGAGCAGTACTTC
.,TRBV12-3/TRBV12-4,many,TRBJ1-2,CASSFGQSYGYTF,TGTGCCAGCAGCTTCGGGCAGAGCTATGGCTACACCTTC
TRBD1,TRBV2,.,TRBJ2-1,CASSQTGLYNEQFF,TGTGCCAGCAGCCAGACAGGGCTCTACAATGAGCAGTTCTTC
.,TRBV2,many,TRBJ1-3,CASSEMGVSGNTIYF,TGTGCCAGCAGTGAAATGGGGGTTTCTGGAAACACCATATATTTT
.,TRBV28,.,TRBJ1-5,CACRDGDQPQHF,TGTGCCTGCAGGGACGGAGATCAGCCCCAGCATTTT
.,TRBV20-1,many,TRBJ1-2,CSVKENYGYTF,TGCAGTGTGAAGGAGAATTATGGCTACACCTTC
.,TRBV29-1,many,TRBJ1-1,CSVESGVTEAFF,TGTAGCGTTGAATCAGGGGTTACTGAAGCTTTCTTT
.,TRBV12-3/TRBV12-4,.,TRBJ2-2,CASSPDRIANTGELFF,TGTGCCAGCAGTCCGGACAGAATCGCGAACACCGGGGAGCTGTTTTTT
TRBD1,TRBV12-3/TRBV12-4,many,TRBJ1-2,CASSPWTGLYGYTF,TGTGCCAGCAGTCCCTGGACAGGGCTCTATGGCTACACCTTC
.,TRBV7-9,.,TRBJ1-5,CASSSTRESNYQPQHF,TGTGCCAGCAGCTCCACCAGGGAGTCCAATTATCAGCCCCAGCATTTT
TRBD2,TRBV29-1,many,TRBJ2-5,CSGTSGTETQYF,TGCAGCGGTACTAGCGGGACGGAGACCCAGTACTTC